A selection of T cell receptor beta chains follows, all from one sample in a study of technical replicates of blood from a few donors. The protocol was immunoSEQ multiplex PCR, while the TCRdb copy is restricted to in-frame clones and leaves out a portion. Of roughly 81,000 clones in the sample, just over 85% were seen once. Source material: PBMCs. The origin of the receptors is a human donor in good health. Some clones in this sample may be carry-over from other donors' samples. CDR3s include the opening cysteine and the closing phenylalanine or tryptophan. Fields, in order: clone size, CDR3 length, J gene, D gene, V gene, CDR3 protein, CDR3 DNA. D genes are given only for firm matches. Only part of the rows carry a size: once, few, many, or a class if the clone is expanded.

size: once; length: 16; J: TRBJ2-3; D: TRBD2; V: TRBV19; CDR3: CASSTPWTSLLDTQYF; DNA: TGTGCCAGTAGTACCCCCTGGACTAGCCTCCTGGATACGCAGTATTTT
size: NA; length: 13; J: TRBJ1-2; D: NA; V: TRBV10-1; CDR3: CASRGEGRDGYTF; DNA: TGCGCCAGCAGGGGGGAGGGTCGGGATGGCTACACCTTC
size: few; length: 12; J: TRBJ2-3; D: TRBD2; V: TRBV7-2; CDR3: CASSLDAGGPYF; DNA: TGTGCCAGCAGCTTAGATGCGGGGGGGCCGTATTTT
size: once; length: 14; J: TRBJ2-2; D: NA; V: TRBV7-2; CDR3: CASSFRRDTGELFF; DNA: TGTGCCAGCAGCTTCCGGAGGGACACCGGGGAGCTGTTTTTT
size: NA; length: 13; J: TRBJ2-5; D: NA; V: TRBV15; CDR3: CATSRGGGETQYF; DNA: TGTGCCACCAGCAGAGGTGGAGGGGAGACCCAGTACTTC
size: NA; length: 12; J: TRBJ2-3; D: NA; V: TRBV9; CDR3: CASSVSSDTQYF; DNA: TGTGCCAGCAGCGTAAGCTCAGATACGCAGTATTTT
size: NA; length: 17; J: TRBJ1-3; D: TRBD1; V: TRBV19; CDR3: CASSNSRDRREGNTIYF; DNA: TGTGCCAGTAGCAATTCGAGGGACAGGCGTGAAGGAAACACCATATATTTT
size: NA; length: 14; J: TRBJ2-3; D: TRBD1; V: TRBV18; CDR3: CASSPSDRGGTQYF; DNA: TGTGCCAGCTCACCATCGGACAGGGGGGGTACGCAGTATTTT
size: NA; length: 15; J: TRBJ2-1; D: TRBD2; V: TRBV11-2; CDR3: CASSLDGTSGRVQFF; DNA: TGTGCCAGCAGCTTAGATGGGACTAGCGGGAGAGTCCAGTTCTTC
size: NA; length: 13; J: TRBJ2-5; D: TRBD2; V: TRBV7-7; CDR3: CASSQGLEETQYF; DNA: TGTGCCAGCAGCCAGGGACTAGAAGAGACCCAGTACTTC
size: NA; length: 13; J: TRBJ2-5; D: NA; V: TRBV4-1; CDR3: CASSQVPHETQYF; DNA: TGCGCCAGCAGCCAAGTTCCCCATGAGACCCAGTACTTC
size: NA; length: 11; J: TRBJ2-7; D: NA; V: TRBV20-1; CDR3: CSARKAVGEYF; DNA: TGCAGTGCTAGAAAGGCGGTCGGGGAGTACTTC
size: NA; length: 14; J: TRBJ2-1; D: NA; V: TRBV6-5; CDR3: CASRIADSYNEQFF; DNA: TGTGCCAGCAGGATAGCTGATTCCTACAATGAGCAGTTCTTC
size: NA; length: 13; J: TRBJ1-1; D: NA; V: TRBV7-2; CDR3: CASSLVQDTEAFF; DNA: TGTGCCAGCAGCTTAGTCCAGGATACTGAAGCTTTCTTT
size: few; length: 13; J: TRBJ1-1; D: NA; V: TRBV29-1; CDR3: CSVVGQLNTEAFF; DNA: TGCAGCGTGGTAGGACAGCTGAACACTGAAGCTTTCTTT
size: NA; length: 14; J: TRBJ2-7; D: TRBD2; V: TRBV11-1; CDR3: CASSLSSGIHEQYF; DNA: TGTGCCAGCAGCTTATCTAGCGGGATCCACGAGCAGTACTTC
size: once; length: 16; J: TRBJ2-3; D: TRBD2; V: TRBV9; CDR3: CASSVLLAGGTDTQYF; DNA: TGTGCCAGCAGCGTTCTGCTGGCGGGGGGAACAGATACGCAGTATTTT
size: NA; length: 13; J: TRBJ1-1; D: NA; V: TRBV7-2; CDR3: CASSPARGTEAFF; DNA: TGTGCCAGCAGCCCCGCCCGAGGCACTGAAGCTTTCTTT
size: NA; length: 13; J: TRBJ2-7; D: NA; V: TRBV29-1; CDR3: CSVVQASRYEQYF; DNA: TGCAGCGTTGTACAGGCGAGTAGGTACGAGCAGTACTTC
size: NA; length: 14; J: TRBJ2-7; D: NA; V: TRBV4-2; CDR3: CASSQAAGRYEQYF; DNA: TGTGCCAGCAGCCAAGCAGCAGGGCGCTACGAGCAGTACTTC
size: NA; length: 14; J: TRBJ2-2; D: TRBD1; V: TRBV19; CDR3: CASRRQGSTGELFF; DNA: TGTGCCAGTCGACGACAGGGAAGCACCGGGGAGCTGTTTTTT
size: NA; length: 19; J: TRBJ2-5; D: TRBD2; V: TRBV5-6; CDR3: CASSLEGLAGGPRRETQYF; DNA: TGTGCCAGCAGCTTGGAAGGACTAGCGGGGGGGCCTCGCCGAGAGACCCAGTACTTC
size: NA; length: 15; J: TRBJ2-1; D: NA; V: TRBV5-1; CDR3: CASGGDSGGNNEQFF; DNA: TGCGCCAGCGGAGGGGATAGCGGTGGAAACAATGAGCAGTTCTTC
size: NA; length: 15; J: TRBJ1-3; D: TRBD1; V: TRBV28; CDR3: CASRGQGTYGNTIYF; DNA: TGTGCCAGCAGGGGACAGGGAACTTACGGAAACACCATATATTTT
size: NA; length: 16; J: TRBJ1-2; D: NA; V: TRBV4-1; CDR3: CASSQGAGGRGYGYTF; DNA: TGCGCCAGCAGCCAAGGTGCGGGCGGGAGGGGGTATGGCTACACCTTC
size: NA; length: 11; J: TRBJ1-1; D: NA; V: TRBV29-1; CDR3: CSVESLGGAFF; DNA: TGCAGCGTCGAATCCCTAGGGGGAGCTTTCTTT
size: NA; length: 15; J: TRBJ2-7; D: NA; V: TRBV27; CDR3: CASSLVGGTYYEQYF; DNA: TGTGCCAGCAGTCTGGTTGGCGGGACCTACTACGAGCAGTACTTC
size: NA; length: 13; J: TRBJ1-1; D: NA; V: TRBV5-6; CDR3: CASTEDRNTEAFF; DNA: TGTGCCAGCACCGAGGACAGGAACACTGAAGCTTTCTTT
size: NA; length: 12; J: TRBJ2-1; D: NA; V: TRBV6-6; CDR3: CASSYASREQFF; DNA: TGTGCCAGCAGTTATGCGAGCCGCGAGCAGTTCTTC
size: NA; length: 15; J: TRBJ2-7; D: NA; V: TRBV4-3; CDR3: CASSQGSGQAREQYF; DNA: TGCGCCAGCAGCCAAGGGTCTGGACAAGCAAGGGAGCAGTACTTC
size: NA; length: 14; J: TRBJ1-1; D: NA; V: TRBV5-3; CDR3: CARSLMRTLGTAFF; DNA: TGTGCCAGAAGCTTGATGAGGACTCTAGGAACAGCTTTCTTT
size: NA; length: 11; J: TRBJ1-2; D: TRBD1; V: TRBV6-5; CDR3: CASSRRGSYTF; DNA: TGTGCCAGCAGTCGCAGGGGGTCGTACACCTTC
size: NA; length: 12; J: TRBJ1-1; D: NA; V: TRBV29-1; CDR3: CSVGGGAVEAFF; DNA: TGCAGCGTTGGGGGCGGGGCCGTTGAAGCTTTCTTT
size: NA; length: 13; J: TRBJ1-1; D: NA; V: TRBV29-1; CDR3: CSVEDLRNTEAFF; DNA: TGCAGCGTTGAAGATCTGAGGAACACTGAAGCTTTCTTT
size: NA; length: 12; J: TRBJ1-3; D: NA; V: TRBV19; CDR3: CASSINGNTIYF; DNA: TGTGCCAGTAGTATTAATGGAAACACCATATATTTT
size: few; length: 13; J: TRBJ2-7; D: NA; V: TRBV27; CDR3: CASSSGSSYEQYF; DNA: TGTGCCAGCAGCTCCGGGAGCTCCTACGAGCAGTACTTC
size: NA; length: 11; J: TRBJ2-7; D: NA; V: TRBV7-9; CDR3: CASSEDYEQYF; DNA: TGTGCCAGCAGCGAGGACTACGAGCAGTACTTC
size: NA; length: 16; J: TRBJ1-5; D: TRBD1; V: TRBV19; CDR3: CASSPADRGGNQPQHF; DNA: TGTGCCAGTAGTCCGGCCGACAGGGGAGGCAATCAGCCCCAGCATTTT
size: NA; length: 15; J: TRBJ1-5; D: NA; V: TRBV7-6; CDR3: CASSPQGFSNQPQHF; DNA: TGTGCCAGCAGCCCACAGGGCTTTAGCAATCAGCCCCAGCATTTT
size: NA; length: 14; J: TRBJ2-1; D: NA; V: TRBV6-6; CDR3: CASSYSELYNEQFF; DNA: TGTGCCAGCAGTTACTCCGAACTTTACAATGAGCAGTTCTTC
size: few; length: 13; J: TRBJ1-1; D: NA; V: TRBV5-1; CDR3: CASSFGQNTEAFF; DNA: TGCGCCAGCAGCTTTGGACAGAATACTGAAGCTTTCTTT
size: NA; length: 17; J: TRBJ1-1; D: TRBD1; V: TRBV7-9; CDR3: CASSLALRQGADTEAFF; DNA: TGTGCCAGCAGCTTAGCTTTGCGACAGGGGGCGGACACTGAAGCTTTCTTT
size: NA; length: 14; J: TRBJ2-1; D: NA; V: TRBV7-2; CDR3: CASSGALNNGEQFF; DNA: TGTGCCAGCAGCGGAGCCTTAAACAACGGTGAGCAGTTCTTC
size: NA; length: 12; J: TRBJ2-7; D: NA; V: TRBV7-2; CDR3: CASSRSSYEQYF; DNA: TGTGCCAGCAGCCGCAGCTCCTACGAGCAGTACTTC
size: once; length: 15; J: TRBJ2-7; D: NA; V: TRBV19; CDR3: CASSIGVRGPYEQYF; DNA: TGTGCCAGTAGCATAGGTGTCAGAGGCCCCTACGAGCAGTACTTC
size: NA; length: 15; J: TRBJ2-2; D: NA; V: TRBV10-3; CDR3: CAISDSAGNTGELFF; DNA: TGTGCCATCAGTGATAGCGCGGGAAACACCGGGGAGCTGTTTTTT
size: NA; length: 18; J: TRBJ2-7; D: TRBD2; V: TRBV2; CDR3: CASSEALAGVSRRNEQYF; DNA: TGTGCCAGCAGTGAGGCACTAGCGGGAGTATCTCGTCGTAACGAGCAGTACTTC
size: NA; length: 13; J: TRBJ1-1; D: TRBD1; V: TRBV27; CDR3: CASSDRGDTEAFF; DNA: TGTGCCAGCTCAGACAGGGGTGACACTGAAGCTTTCTTT
size: NA; length: 15; J: TRBJ2-7; D: TRBD2; V: TRBV30; CDR3: CAWRGSSGTAYEQYF; DNA: TGTGCCTGGAGGGGGTCTAGCGGGACTGCATACGAGCAGTACTTC
size: NA; length: 16; J: TRBJ2-5; D: NA; V: TRBV18; CDR3: CASSPGANEPQETQYF; DNA: TGTGCCAGCTCACCAGGGGCGAACGAACCCCAAGAGACCCAGTACTTC
size: few; length: 10; J: TRBJ1-1; D: TRBD1; V: TRBV20-1; CDR3: CSASEKTGLF; DNA: TGCAGTGCTAGCGAGAAGACAGGGTTATTT
size: NA; length: 15; J: TRBJ2-7; D: NA; V: TRBV25-1; CDR3: CASSIKTVYVEEQYF; DNA: TGTGCCAGCAGTATTAAGACAGTGTACGTGGAAGAGCAGTACTTC
size: NA; length: 14; J: TRBJ2-3; D: TRBD2; V: TRBV5-1; CDR3: CASRTSTGEDTQYF; DNA: TGCGCCAGCAGGACTAGCACCGGGGAGGATACGCAGTATTTT